Detailed here is one T cell receptor beta chain. The data were produced by immunoSEQ multiplex PCR, yet TCRdb's version contains in-frame clones alone and is incomplete. This table has approximately 140,000 clones, about four fifths appearing once. These data belong to a study of blood T cell repertoires in COVID-19. Study context: Sites across the United States, Italy and Spain contributed samples from acute and convalescent COVID-19. The analysed material was cDNA or gDNA that came from T cells, B-cell-depleted T cells, or PBMCs.

V trimming: 5 bases; J trimming: 5 bases; junction bases outside the gene matches: 12. This CDR3 is built from 17 residues. Germline values: CDR1 LGHDT, CDR2 YNNKEL (reference sequence). The V call is TRBV3-1 (or the pseudogene TRBV3-2), the J call TRBJ2-3, with 11 bases that match TRBD2. The sequence was obtained from a human donor with acute or convalescent COVID-19. The donor label of this sample is uncertain. Sequenced material: peripheral blood. CDR3 nucleotide sequence: TGTGCCAGCAGCTATTCTACTAGCGGGGGCCTCCTAGATACGCAGTATTTT. Translating it yields CASSYSTSGGLLDTQYF.